This T cell receptor (beta chain) is drawn from a study of T cells in localized non-small cell lung cancer. Overall study results and limits: Of the tissues analyzed, uninvolved adjacent lung showed maximal T cell clonality, greater than tumor. Patients showing higher blood T cell density tended to see longer overall survival. Appearing in adjacent lung were a median roughly 60 of the top 100 tumor clones. Sequencing covered just one tumor region, so heterogeneity cannot be ruled out.

Germline assignment: CDR1 SGHNT and CDR2 YYREEE (reference sequence). With 3 bases removed from V and 0 bases from J, the gap between germline ends came to 7 bases. The CDR3 consists of 14 residues. In regard to this clone: The antigen is unknown.

Some clones are missing from TCRdb's copy, which holds only in-frame ones; the method was immunoSEQ multiplex PCR. Here the sample spans about 92,000 clones, roughly 88% being singletons. The chain recombines TRBV5-4 with TRBJ2-4; no clear D gene. The sequence derives from a woman aged 40 to 75 with stage II squamous cell lung carcinoma. The material sequenced was PBMCs, taken before any cancer treatment. CDR3 nucleotide sequence: TGTGCCAGCAGCTCCCCGGGAGCCAAAAACATTCAGTACTTC. Its protein is CASSSPGAKNIQYF.